In this sample, the clone carrying this TCR beta chain turned up once. What the recovered Cohort 3 donors had was two negative PCRs, clearance, or symptom resolution. Germline V gives CDR1 MNHEY, CDR2 SVGAGI. This CDR3 contains 14 residues. The ends were cut back, 2 bases at V and 0 bases at J, with 7 bases in the middle. This sample is part of a study of blood T cell repertoires in COVID-19. Study details: The United States, Italy and Spain were the sources of the acute and convalescent COVID-19 samples. T cells, B-cell-depleted T cells, or PBMCs provided the cDNA or gDNA that served as material.

Sequencing used immunoSEQ multiplex PCR; TCRdb keeps in-frame clones, though not all of them. The sample shows 150,000 to 200,000 clones, 80% to 90% of them seen only once. The TCR was taken from a woman between 50 and 59 years old who had recovered from COVID-19. The chain combines TRBV6-5 with TRBJ1-2; no clear D. Sequenced material: PBMCs or T cells enriched from blood (not recorded which). The CDR3 DNA reads TGTGCCAGCAGTTACAGCTTCACTAACTATGGCTACACCTTC. It specifies CASSYSFTNYGYTF.